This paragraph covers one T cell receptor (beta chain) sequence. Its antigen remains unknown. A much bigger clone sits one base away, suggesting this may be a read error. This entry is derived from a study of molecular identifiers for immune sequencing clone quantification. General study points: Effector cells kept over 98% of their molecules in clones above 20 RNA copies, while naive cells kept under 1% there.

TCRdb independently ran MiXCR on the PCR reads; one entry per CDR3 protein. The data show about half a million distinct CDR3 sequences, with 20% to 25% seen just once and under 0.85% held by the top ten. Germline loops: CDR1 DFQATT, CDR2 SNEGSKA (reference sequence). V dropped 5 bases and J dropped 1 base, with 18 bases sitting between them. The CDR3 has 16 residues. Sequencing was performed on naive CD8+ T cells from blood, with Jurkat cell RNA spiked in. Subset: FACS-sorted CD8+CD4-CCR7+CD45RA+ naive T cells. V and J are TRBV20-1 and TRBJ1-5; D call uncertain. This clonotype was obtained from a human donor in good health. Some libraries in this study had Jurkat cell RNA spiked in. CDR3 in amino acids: CSAGDYLLSSNQPQHF. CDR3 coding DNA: TGCAGTGCTGGGGATTATTTGCTCAGCAGCAATCAGCCCCAGCATTTT.